This TCR beta chain was identified during a study of blood T cells in healthy people across ages. Next came a second PCR, run for about 7 to 12 cycles, which used a sample-barcoded 5' primer along with a J-beta primer mix. MiXCR, applied by TCRdb to the 5' RACE reads, yields one record per CDR3 protein. The table has hundreds of thousands of distinct CDR3 sequences, 21% seen once. This CDR3 spans 18 amino acids. The germline CDR1 and CDR2 sequences are SGHRS and YFSETQ. Trimming stripped 0 bases from V and 2 bases from J, with 20 bases between. The source of this sequence is a man in his 70s in good health. The chain combines TRBV5-1 with TRBJ1-1; D is ambiguous. Material for sequencing was blood. The DNA for the CDR3 is TGCGCCAGCAGCTTGGCCGGAAGGAGTGTCGCGAAAAACACTGAAGCTTTCTTT. Its translation is CASSLAGRSVAKNTEAFF.